Given below is one T cell receptor beta chain in context. What it binds is unknown. Assay: immunoSEQ multiplex PCR; the TCRdb copy retains only in-frame clones and omits some. The profile shows 70,000 to 80,000 clones, approximately 86% of them singletons. Trimming cost V 1 base and J 3 bases, with 23 bases left between them. The CDR3 contains 18 residues. Germline assignment: CDR1 SQVTM and CDR2 ANQGSEA. This entry belongs to a study of PD-L1 blockade in urothelial cancer. At the level of the study: Every 3 weeks, patients received intravenous atezolizumab 1,200 mg, beginning 2014. Once treatment had started, blood was analyzed at 3 weeks (second dose) and again at 6 weeks. The study, taken as a whole, reports: Expansion of tumor-associated blood clones at 3 weeks was greater in durable-benefit patients.

Stated time point: pretreatment peripheral blood. Each patient gave between 1 and 8 samples of peripheral blood mononuclear cells, which were collected pretreatment and during treatment. This chain uses TRBV29-1 with TRBJ2-3, with a possible D match to TRBD1 (5 bases). The TCR was taken from a man between 35 and 55 years old with urothelial cancer. The sequencing here drew on PBMCs, taken around atezolizumab (anti-PD-L1) treatment. The CDR3 bases are TGCAGCGTTGAAGGGGCTCCCAGGGAAGGGTTACGTACAGATACGCAGTATTTT. It codes for CSVEGAPREGLRTDTQYF.